Below are 8 T cell receptor beta chains sequenced from a single sample in a study of cytomegalovirus exposure and HLA in healthy donors. The PCR employed 60 Vbeta primers together with 13 Jbeta primers. Sequencing was performed with immunoSEQ multiplex PCR; in TCRdb, only in-frame clones are kept and a portion is missing. The table records 80,000 or so clones, approximately 80% of them present only once. Sequenced input: PBMCs. These receptors were collected from a man aged 35 to 55 in good health and CMV-seronegative.

V and J are TRBV4-2 and TRBJ2-2, with D hard to call. The CDR3 loop spans 16 amino acids. The germline V and J ends were trimmed by 0 bases and 3 bases, with 11 bases remaining between them. From germline, CDR1 is LGHNA and CDR2 YNFKEQ. CDR3 sequence (DNA): TGTGCCAGCAGCCAAGATCAGGTGGGCGACACCGGGGAGCTGTTTTTT. Translation gives CASSQDQVGDTGELFF.

V usage is TRBV9 and J usage is TRBJ2-4; D not certain. V was shortened by 2 bases and J by 1 base, with 16 bases between the two germline ends. CDR3 length: 17 amino acids. CDR1 and CDR2 from the germline V gene are SGDLS and YYNGEE. CDR3: CASSVPEPRMAKNIQYF. The CDR3 region has the DNA TGTGCCAGCAGCGTCCCAGAACCTAGGATGGCCAAAAACATTCAGTACTTC.

V gene TRBV7-2 combines with J gene TRBJ2-1; a possible D gene is TRBD1 (7 bases). The CDR3 is 16 amino acids. V shed 5 bases and J shed 5 bases, with 19 bases lying between them. Germline assignment: CDR1 SGHTA and CDR2 FQGNSA. The CDR3 DNA is TGTGCCAGCAGCAAACTCCGGCAGGGGGGTAACAATGAGCAGTTCTTC. Translation gives CASSKLRQGGNNEQFF.

V is TRBV18 and J is TRBJ2-7; 11 positions match TRBD1. This CDR3 comprises 15 residues. V shed 1 base and J 5 bases; nucleotides not matched to a gene: 4. CDR1 is KGHSH, CDR2 LQKENI, per germline. The CDR3: CASSPRTGGENEQYF. The CDR3 nucleotides are TGTGCCAGCTCACCACGGACAGGGGGCGAGAACGAGCAGTACTTC. The full variable domain, completed using reference TRBV18 and TRBJ2-7, is NAGVMQNPRHLVRRRGQEARLRCSPMKGHSHVYWYRQLPEEGLKFMVYLQKENIIDESGMPKERFSAEFPKEGPSILRIQQVVRGDSAAYFCASSPRTGGENEQYFGPGTRLTVT.

The table lists this clone with a few counts. This sequence joins TRBV6-6 and TRBJ2-7; D not resolved. CDR3 length: 13 amino acids. Trimming pared 8 bases from V and 4 bases from J, leaving 15 bases between. Germline assignment: CDR1 MNHNY and CDR2 SVGAGI (reference sequence). The CDR3 DNA follows: TGTGCCAGCCGCCCCTGGTTGAGATACGAGCAGTACTTC. The encoded protein is CASRPWLRYEQYF.

The chain has TRBV18 and TRBJ2-5; D gene unclear. Germline CDR1 and CDR2: KGHSH and LQKENI. The V end was cut by 3 bases, the J end by 1 base, with 9 bases between. This CDR3 has 14 residues. CDR3 DNA sequence: TGTGCCAGCTCACCCCCCTCCCCCCAAGAGACCCAGTACTTC. Its translation: CASSPPSPQETQYF.

CDR3 DNA sequence: TGCAGTGCTGGGGGCTATGAGCAGTTCTTC. Translation: CSAGGYEQFF. The chain links TRBV20-1 to TRBJ2-1; possibly TRBD1 for D (6 bases). V was pared by 5 bases and J by 8 bases, with 7 bases between. The CDR3 is 10 residues long. Germline CDR1 is DFQATT and CDR2 is SNEGSKA (reference sequence).

This chain uses TRBV5-6 with TRBJ2-5, with 12 bases fitting TRBD2. The CDR3 totals 14 residues. The germline V gene has CDR1 SGHDT and CDR2 YYEEEE. With 2 bases clipped from V and 5 bases from J, the junction kept 1 base outside the gene matches. The CDR3 DNA reads TGTGCCAGCAGCTTTACTAGCGGGGGGGAGACCCAGTACTTC. Protein: CASSFTSGGETQYF.